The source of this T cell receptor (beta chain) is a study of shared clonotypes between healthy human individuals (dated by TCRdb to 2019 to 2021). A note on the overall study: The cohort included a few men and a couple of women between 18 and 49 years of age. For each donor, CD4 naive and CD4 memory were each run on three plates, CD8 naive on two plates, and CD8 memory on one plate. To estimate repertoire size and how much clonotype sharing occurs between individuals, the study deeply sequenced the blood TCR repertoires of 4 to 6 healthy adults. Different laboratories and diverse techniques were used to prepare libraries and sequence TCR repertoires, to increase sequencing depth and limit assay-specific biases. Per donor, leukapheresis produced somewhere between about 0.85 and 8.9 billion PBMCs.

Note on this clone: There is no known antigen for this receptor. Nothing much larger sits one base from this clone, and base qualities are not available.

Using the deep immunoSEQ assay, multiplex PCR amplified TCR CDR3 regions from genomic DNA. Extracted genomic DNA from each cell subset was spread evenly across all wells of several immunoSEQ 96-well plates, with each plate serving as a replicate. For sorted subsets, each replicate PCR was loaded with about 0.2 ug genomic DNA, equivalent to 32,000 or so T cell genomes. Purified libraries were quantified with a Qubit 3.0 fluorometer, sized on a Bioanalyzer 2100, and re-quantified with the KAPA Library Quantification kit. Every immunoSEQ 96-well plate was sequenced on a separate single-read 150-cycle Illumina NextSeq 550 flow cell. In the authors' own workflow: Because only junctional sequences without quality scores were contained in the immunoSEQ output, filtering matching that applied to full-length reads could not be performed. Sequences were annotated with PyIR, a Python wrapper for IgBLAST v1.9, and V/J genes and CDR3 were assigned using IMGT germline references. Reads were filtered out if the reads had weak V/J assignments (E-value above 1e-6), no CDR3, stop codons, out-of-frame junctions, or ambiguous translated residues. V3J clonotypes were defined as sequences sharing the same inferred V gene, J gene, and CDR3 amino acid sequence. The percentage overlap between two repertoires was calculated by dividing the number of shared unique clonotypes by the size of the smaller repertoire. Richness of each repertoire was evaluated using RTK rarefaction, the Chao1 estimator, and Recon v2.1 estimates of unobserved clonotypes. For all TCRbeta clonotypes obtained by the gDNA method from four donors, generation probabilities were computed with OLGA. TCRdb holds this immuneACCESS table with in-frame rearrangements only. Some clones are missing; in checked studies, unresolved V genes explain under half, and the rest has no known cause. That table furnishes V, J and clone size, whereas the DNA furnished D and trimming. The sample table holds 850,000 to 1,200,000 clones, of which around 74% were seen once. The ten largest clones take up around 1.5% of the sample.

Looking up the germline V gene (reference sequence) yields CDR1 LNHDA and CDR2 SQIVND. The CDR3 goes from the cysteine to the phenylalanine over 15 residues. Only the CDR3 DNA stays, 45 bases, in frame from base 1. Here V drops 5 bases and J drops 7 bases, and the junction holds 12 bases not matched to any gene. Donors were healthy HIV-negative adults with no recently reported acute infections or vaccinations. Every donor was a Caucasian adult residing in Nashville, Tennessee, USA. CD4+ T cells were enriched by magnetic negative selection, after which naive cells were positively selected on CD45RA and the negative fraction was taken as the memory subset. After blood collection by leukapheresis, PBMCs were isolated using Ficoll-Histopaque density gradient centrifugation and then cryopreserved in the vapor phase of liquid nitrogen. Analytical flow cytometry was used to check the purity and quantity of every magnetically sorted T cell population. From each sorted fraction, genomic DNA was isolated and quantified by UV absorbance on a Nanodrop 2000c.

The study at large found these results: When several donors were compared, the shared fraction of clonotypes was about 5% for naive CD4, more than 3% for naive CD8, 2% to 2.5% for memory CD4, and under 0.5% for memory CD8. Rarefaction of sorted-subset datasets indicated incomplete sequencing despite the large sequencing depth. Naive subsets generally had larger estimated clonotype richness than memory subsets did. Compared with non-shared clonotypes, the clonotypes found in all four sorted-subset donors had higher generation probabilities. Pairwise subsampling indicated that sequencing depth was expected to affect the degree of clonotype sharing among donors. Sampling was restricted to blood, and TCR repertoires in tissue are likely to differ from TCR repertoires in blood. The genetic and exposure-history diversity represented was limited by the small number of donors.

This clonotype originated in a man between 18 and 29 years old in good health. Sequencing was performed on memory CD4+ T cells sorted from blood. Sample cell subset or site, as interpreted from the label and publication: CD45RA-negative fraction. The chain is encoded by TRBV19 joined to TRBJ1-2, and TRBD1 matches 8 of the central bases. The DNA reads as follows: TGTGCCAGTAGTGGTCCCGACAGGGGTCTTGGTGGCTACACCTTC. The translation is CASSGPDRGLGGYTF.